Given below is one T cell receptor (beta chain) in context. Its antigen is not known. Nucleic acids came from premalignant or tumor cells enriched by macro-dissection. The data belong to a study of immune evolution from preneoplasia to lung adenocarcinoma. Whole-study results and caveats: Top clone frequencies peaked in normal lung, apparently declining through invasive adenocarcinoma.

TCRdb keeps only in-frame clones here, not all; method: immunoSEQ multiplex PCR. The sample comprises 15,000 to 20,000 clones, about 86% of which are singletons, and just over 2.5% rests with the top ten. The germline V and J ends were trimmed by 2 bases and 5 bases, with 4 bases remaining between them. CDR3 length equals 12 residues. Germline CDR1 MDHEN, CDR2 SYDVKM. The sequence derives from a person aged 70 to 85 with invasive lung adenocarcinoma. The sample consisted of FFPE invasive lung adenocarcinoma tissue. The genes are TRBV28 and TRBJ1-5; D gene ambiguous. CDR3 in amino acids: CASSLNDQPQHF. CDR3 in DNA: TGTGCCAGCAGTTTAAACGATCAGCCCCAGCATTTT. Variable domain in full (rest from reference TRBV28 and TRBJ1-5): DVKVTQSSRYLVKRTGEKVFLECVQDMDHENMFWYRQDPGLGLRLIYFSYDVKMKEKGDIPEGYSVSREKKERFSLILESASTNQTSMYLCASSLNDQPQHFGDGTRLSIL.